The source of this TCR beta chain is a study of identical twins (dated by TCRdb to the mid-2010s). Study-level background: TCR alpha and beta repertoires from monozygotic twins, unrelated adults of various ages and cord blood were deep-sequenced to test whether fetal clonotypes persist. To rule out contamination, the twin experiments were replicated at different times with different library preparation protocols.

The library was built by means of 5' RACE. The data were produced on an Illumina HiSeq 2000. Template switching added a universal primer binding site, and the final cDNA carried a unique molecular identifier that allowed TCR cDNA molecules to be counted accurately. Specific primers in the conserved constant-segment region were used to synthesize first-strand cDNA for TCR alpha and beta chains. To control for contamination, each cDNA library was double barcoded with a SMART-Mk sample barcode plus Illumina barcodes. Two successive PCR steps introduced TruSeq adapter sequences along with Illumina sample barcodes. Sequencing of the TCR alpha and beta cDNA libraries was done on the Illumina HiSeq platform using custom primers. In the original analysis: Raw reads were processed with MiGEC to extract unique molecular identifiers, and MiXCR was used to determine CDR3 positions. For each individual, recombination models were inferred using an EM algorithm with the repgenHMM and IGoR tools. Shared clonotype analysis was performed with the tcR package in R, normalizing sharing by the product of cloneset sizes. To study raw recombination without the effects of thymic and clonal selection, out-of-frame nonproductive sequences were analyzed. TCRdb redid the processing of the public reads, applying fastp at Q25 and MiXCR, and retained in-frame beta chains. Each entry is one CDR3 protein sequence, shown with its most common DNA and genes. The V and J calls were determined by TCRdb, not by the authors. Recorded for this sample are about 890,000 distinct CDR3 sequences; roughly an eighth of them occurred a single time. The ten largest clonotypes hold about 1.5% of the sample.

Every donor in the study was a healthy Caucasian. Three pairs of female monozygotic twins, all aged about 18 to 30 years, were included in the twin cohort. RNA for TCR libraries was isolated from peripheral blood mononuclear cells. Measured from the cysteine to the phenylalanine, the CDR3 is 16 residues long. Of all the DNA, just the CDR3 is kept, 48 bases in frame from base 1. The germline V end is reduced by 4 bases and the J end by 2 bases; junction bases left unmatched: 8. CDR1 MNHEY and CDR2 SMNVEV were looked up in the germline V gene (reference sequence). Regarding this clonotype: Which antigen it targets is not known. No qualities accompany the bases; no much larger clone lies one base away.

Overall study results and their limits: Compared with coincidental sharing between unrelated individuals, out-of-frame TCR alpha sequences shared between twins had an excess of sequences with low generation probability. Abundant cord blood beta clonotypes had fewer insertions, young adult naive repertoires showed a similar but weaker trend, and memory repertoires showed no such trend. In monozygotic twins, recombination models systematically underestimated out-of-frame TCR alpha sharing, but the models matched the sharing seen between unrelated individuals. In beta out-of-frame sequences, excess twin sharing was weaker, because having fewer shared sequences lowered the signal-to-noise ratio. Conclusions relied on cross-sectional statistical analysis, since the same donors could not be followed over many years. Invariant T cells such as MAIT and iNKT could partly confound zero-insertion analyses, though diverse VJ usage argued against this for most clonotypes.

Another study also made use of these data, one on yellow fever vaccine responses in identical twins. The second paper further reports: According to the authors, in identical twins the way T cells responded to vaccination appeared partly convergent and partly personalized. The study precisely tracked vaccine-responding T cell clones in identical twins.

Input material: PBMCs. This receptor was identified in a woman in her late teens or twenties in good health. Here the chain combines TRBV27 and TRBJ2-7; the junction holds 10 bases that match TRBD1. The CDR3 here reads CASSSRQGAKTYEQYF. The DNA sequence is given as TGTGCCAGCAGTTCCCGACAGGGGGCGAAAACCTACGAGCAGTACTTC.